A single T cell receptor (beta chain) is shown here with its context. Treatment specified: around 19 received Ad26.COV2.S at low or high dose, single or two shots; roughly 5 received placebo; per-sample allocation not given. Material that was analyzed had been drawn on day 63 after the first vaccine or placebo injection. The sample belongs to a study of Ad26.COV2.S vaccination and SARS-CoV-2 variants. The overall study: Participant was drawn from the COV1001 Ad26.COV2.S trial arm.

TCRdb's copy holds only in-frame clones and misses some; the assay was immunoSEQ multiplex PCR. Of approximately 500,000 clones detected, roughly 85% appear once; the ten largest clones hold around 13%. Germline assignment: CDR1 SGHRS and CDR2 YFSETQ. CDR3 size: 14 residues. V was pared by 4 bases and J by 6 bases, with 6 bases of the junction left unmatched. Specimen: peripheral blood, collected in a trial of Ad26.COV2.S vaccine versus placebo. This TCR derives from a person aged 18 to 59 who received the Ad26.COV2.S COVID-19 vaccine or a placebo. The chain uses TRBV5-1 and TRBJ1-2; 10 bases match TRBD1. CDR3 protein: CASSRPTGGDGYTF. CDR3 in DNA: TGCGCCAGCAGCCGCCCGACAGGGGGCGATGGCTACACCTTC.